The entry that follows covers one T cell receptor beta chain sequence. The antigen is not known. Method: immunoSEQ multiplex PCR; TCRdb's copy keeps in-frame clones and lacks some. The table lists approximately 170,000 clones, roughly 90% of them singletons. Germline V gene sequence: CDR1 SNHLY, CDR2 FYNNEI. This CDR3 is 16 amino acids long. Trimming shortened V by 1 base and J by 1 base, and 13 bases separated the two germline ends. The data originate from a study of cytotoxic CD8 clonotypes in ibrutinib-treated CLL. Study information: The study included approximately 12 relapsed/refractory and roughly 16 treatment-naive patients; under 18 had IGHV unmutated disease. Partial responses totalled approximately 24 and complete responses 2; after median around 72 months, approximately 15 remained remitted and roughly twelve progressed.

Genomic DNA in a quantity of about 2 micrograms was derived from cryopreserved PBMCs for TCR beta libraries. Study-level findings and limits: Clonality went up at the time of ibrutinib response, stayed stable in sustained remission, and later dropped back toward its baseline level at progression.

The receptor was derived from a human donor with chronic lymphocytic leukemia. The material sequenced was PBMCs, taken at disease progression, from a patient treated with ibrutinib. This chain links TRBV2 with TRBJ1-2; TRBD1 is a possible D gene (6 bases). CDR3 amino acids: CASSEGKTGLNYGYTF. Written as DNA, the CDR3 is TGTGCCAGCAGTGAAGGCAAGACAGGCCTTAACTATGGCTACACCTTC.